This T cell receptor (beta chain) was identified in a study of blood T cell repertoires in COVID-19. Original processing notes: Estimated nucleated cell counts came from reference gene primer amplification. Produced via immunoSEQ multiplex PCR; TCRdb's table is partial and in-frame only. The DNA was the basis for D and trimming; V, J and clone size are from that table. This sample has 350,000 or so clones, with 92% found just once. This CDR3 is built from 13 residues. The ends were cut back, 3 bases at V and 5 bases at J, with 11 bases in the middle. Participants came from 20 to 25 US areas, aged about 18 to 89 years. Clinical histories supplied by participants themselves formed the basis of cohort assignment.

The rearrangement links TRBV12-3 or TRBV12-4 to TRBJ2-7; D is uncertain. The sequence was collected from a woman under 40 who had recovered from COVID-19. The specimen was PBMCs or T cells enriched from blood (not recorded which). The CDR3 DNA reads as TGTGCCAGCAGTTTGGTCCAGAACGACGAGCAGTACTTC. As protein: CASSLVQNDEQYF.